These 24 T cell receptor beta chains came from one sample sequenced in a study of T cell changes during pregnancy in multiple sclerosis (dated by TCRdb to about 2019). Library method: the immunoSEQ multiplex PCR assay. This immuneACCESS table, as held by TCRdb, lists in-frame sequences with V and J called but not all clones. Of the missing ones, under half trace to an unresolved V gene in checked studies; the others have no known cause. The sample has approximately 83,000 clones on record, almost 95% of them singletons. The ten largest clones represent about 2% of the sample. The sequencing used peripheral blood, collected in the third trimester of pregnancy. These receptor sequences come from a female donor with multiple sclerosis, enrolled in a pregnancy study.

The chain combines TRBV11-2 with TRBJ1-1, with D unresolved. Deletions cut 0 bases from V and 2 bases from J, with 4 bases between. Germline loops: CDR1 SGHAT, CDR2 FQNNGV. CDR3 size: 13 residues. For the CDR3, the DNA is TGTGCCAGCAGCTTAGATCGTAACACTGAAGCTTTCTTT. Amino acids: CASSLDRNTEAFF. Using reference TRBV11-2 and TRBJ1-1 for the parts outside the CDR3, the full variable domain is EAGVAQSPRYKIIEKRQSVAFWCNPISGHATLYWYQQILGQGPKLLIQFQNNGVVDDSQLPKDRFSAERLKGVDSTLKIQPAKLEDSAVYLCASSLDRNTEAFFGQGTRLTVV.

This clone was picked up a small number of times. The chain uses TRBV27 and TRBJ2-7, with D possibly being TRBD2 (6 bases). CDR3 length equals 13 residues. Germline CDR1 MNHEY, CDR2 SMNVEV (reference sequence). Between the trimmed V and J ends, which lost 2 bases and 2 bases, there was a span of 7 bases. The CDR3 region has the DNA TGTGCCAGCAGTTTAGGGAGGACCTACGAGCAGTACTTC. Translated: CASSLGRTYEQYF.

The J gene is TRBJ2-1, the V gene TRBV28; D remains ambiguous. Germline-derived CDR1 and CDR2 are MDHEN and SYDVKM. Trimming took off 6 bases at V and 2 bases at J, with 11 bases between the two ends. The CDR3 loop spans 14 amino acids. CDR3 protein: CASSDGGTYNEQFF. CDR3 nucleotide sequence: TGTGCCAGCAGCGACGGCGGCACCTACAATGAGCAGTTCTTC.

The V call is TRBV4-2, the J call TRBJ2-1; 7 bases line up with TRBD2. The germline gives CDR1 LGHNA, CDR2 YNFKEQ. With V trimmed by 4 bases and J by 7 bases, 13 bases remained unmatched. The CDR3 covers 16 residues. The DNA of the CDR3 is TGTGCCAGCAGCCCCCTGGGGAGCGGGAACGGAAATGAGCAGTTCTTC. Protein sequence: CASSPLGSGNGNEQFF.

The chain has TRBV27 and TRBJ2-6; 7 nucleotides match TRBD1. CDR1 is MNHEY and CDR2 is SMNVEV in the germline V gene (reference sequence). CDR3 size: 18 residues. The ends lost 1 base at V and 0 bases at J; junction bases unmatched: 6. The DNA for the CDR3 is TGTGCCAGCAGTTTATATCCAGGGGGAATCTCTGGGGCCAACGTCCTGACTTTC. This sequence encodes CASSLYPGGISGANVLTF.

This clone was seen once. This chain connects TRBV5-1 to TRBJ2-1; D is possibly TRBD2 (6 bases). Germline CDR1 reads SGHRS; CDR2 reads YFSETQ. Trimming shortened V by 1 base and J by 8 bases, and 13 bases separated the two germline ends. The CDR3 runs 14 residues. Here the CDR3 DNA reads TGCGCCAGCAGCTTGTTTCGTCCGGGGGATGAGCAGTTCTTC. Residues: CASSLFRPGDEQFF.

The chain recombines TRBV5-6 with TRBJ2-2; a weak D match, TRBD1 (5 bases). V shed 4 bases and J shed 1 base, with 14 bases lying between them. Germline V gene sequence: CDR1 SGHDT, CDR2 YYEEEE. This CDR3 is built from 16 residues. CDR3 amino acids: CASSTRARVNTGELFF. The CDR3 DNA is TGTGCCAGCAGCACCAGGGCTAGGGTGAACACCGGGGAGCTGTTTTTT.

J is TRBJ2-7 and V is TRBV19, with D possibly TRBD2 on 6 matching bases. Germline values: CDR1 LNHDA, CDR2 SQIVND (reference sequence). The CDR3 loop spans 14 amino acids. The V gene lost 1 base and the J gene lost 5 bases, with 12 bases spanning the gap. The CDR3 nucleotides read TGTGCCAGTAGTATAGCGGGGGTGTCCCACGAGCAGTACTTC. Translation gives CASSIAGVSHEQYF.

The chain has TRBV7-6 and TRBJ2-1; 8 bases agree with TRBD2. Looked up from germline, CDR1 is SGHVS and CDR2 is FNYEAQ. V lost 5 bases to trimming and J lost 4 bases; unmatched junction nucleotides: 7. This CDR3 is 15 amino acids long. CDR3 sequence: CASSTLAGIYNEQFF. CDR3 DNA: TGTGCCAGCAGCACCCTAGCGGGTATTTACAATGAGCAGTTCTTC.

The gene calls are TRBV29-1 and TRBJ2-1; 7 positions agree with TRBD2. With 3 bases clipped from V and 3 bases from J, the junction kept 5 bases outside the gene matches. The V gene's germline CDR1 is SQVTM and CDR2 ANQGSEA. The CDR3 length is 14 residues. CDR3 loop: CSVDPAGLYNEQFF. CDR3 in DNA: TGCAGCGTTGATCCAGCGGGGCTCTACAATGAGCAGTTCTTC.

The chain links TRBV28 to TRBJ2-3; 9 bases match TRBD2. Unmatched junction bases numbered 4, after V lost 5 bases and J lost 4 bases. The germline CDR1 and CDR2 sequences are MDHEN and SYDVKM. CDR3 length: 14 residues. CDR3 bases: TGTGCCAGCAGTCAGGGCGGGGGGGCAGATACGCAGTATTTT. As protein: CASSQGGGADTQYF.

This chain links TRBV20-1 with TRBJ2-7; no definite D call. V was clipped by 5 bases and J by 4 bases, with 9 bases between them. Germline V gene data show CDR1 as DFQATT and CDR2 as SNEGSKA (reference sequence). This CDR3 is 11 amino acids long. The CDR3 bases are TGCAGTGCTGGGCCAGCATACGAGCAGTACTTC. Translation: CSAGPAYEQYF.

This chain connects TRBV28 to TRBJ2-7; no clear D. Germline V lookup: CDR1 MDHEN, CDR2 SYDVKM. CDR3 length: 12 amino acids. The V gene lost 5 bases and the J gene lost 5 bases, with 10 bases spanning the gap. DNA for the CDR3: TGTGCCAGCAGTCGGATCAGCGACGAGCAGTACTTC. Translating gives CASSRISDEQYF.

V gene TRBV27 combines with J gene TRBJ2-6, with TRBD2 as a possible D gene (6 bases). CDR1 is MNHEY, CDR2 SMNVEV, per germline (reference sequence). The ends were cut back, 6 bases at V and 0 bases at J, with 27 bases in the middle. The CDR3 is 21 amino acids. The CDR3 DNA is TGTGCCAGCAGGAGATTCGGGTTAGCGGAAGGGTTAGGCTCTGGGGCCAACGTCCTGACTTTC. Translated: CASRRFGLAEGLGSGANVLTF.

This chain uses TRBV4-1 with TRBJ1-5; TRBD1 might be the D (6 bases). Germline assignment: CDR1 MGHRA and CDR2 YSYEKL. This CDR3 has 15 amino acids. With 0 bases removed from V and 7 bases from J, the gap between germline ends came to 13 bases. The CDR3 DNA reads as TGCGCCAGCAGCCAAGATCCAGGGGCATTACAGCCCCAGCATTTT. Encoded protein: CASSQDPGALQPQHF.

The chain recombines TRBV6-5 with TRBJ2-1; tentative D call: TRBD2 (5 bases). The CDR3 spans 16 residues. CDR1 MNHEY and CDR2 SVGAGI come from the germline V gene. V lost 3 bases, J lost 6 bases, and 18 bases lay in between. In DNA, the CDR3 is TGTGCCAGCAGTTATGGTACCCCGGAGGAAGGCAATGAGCAGTTCTTC. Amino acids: CASSYGTPEEGNEQFF.

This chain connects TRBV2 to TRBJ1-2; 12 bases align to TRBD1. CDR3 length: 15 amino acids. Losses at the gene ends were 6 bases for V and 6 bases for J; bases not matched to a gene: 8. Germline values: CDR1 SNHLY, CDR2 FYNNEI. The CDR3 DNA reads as TGTGCCAGCAGGGCCTCCGGGACAGGGGGCGATGGCTACACCTTC. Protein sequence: CASRASGTGGDGYTF.

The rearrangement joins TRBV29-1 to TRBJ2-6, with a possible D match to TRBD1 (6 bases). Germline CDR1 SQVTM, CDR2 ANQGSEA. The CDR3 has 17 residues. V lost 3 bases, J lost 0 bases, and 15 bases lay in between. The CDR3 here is CSVDGTSLHSGANVLTF. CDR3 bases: TGCAGCGTTGACGGGACAAGCCTACACTCTGGGGCCAACGTCCTGACTTTC.

CDR3 nucleotides: TGTGCCAGCAGTTCCACTAGAGCTCCCACCGGGGAGCTGTTTTTT. Amino acids: CASSSTRAPTGELFF. This sequence joins TRBV28 and TRBJ2-2; D is perhaps TRBD2 (5 bases). The V and J ends lost 4 bases and 4 bases respectively, with 13 bases between them. CDR1 and CDR2 from the germline V gene are MDHEN and SYDVKM. This CDR3 region has 15 residues.

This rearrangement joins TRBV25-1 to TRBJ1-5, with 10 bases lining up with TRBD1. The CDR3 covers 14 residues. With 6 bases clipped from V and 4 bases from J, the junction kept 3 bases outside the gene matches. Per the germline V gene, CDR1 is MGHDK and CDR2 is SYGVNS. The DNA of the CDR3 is TGTGCCAGCAGGGGGACAGGGGCAAATCAGCCCCAGCATTTT. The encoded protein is CASRGTGANQPQHF.

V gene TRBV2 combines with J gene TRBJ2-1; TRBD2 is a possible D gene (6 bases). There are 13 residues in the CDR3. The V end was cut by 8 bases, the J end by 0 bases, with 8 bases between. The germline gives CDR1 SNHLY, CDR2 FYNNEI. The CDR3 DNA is TGTGCCAGCGGGAGGAGCTCCTACAATGAGCAGTTCTTC. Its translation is CASGRSSYNEQFF. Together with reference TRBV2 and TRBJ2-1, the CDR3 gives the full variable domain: EPEVTQTPSHQVTQMGQEVILRCVPISNHLYFYWYRQILGQKVEFLVSFYNNEISEKSEIFDDQFSVERPDGSNFTLKIRSTKLEDSAMYFCASGRSSYNEQFFGPGTRLTVL.

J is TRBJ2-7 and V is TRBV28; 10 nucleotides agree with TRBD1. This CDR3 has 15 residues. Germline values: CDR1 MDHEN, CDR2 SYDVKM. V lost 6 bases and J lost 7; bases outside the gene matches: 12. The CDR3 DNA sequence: TGTGCCAGCAGCCGTTACCGGGACAGGGGTTTTGAGCAGTACTTC. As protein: CASSRYRDRGFEQYF.

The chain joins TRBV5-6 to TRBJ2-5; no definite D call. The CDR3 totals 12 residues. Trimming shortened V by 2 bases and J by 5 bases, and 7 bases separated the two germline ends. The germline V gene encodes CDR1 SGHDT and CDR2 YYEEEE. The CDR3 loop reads CASSFVEETQYF. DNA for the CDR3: TGTGCCAGCAGCTTCGTCGAGGAGACCCAGTACTTC.

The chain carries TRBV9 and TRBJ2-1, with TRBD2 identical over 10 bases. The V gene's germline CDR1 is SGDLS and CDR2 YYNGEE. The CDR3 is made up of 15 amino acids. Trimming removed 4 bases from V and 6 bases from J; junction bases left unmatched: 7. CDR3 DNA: TGTGCCAGCAGCATGAGCGGGAGGGCCTCCAATGAGCAGTTCTTC. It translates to CASSMSGRASNEQFF. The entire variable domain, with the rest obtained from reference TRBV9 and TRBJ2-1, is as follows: DSGVTQTPKHLITATGQRVTLRCSPRSGDLSVYWYQQSLDQGLQFLIQYYNGEERAKGNILERFSAQQFPDLHSELNLSSLELGDSALYFCASSMSGRASNEQFFGPGTRLTVL.